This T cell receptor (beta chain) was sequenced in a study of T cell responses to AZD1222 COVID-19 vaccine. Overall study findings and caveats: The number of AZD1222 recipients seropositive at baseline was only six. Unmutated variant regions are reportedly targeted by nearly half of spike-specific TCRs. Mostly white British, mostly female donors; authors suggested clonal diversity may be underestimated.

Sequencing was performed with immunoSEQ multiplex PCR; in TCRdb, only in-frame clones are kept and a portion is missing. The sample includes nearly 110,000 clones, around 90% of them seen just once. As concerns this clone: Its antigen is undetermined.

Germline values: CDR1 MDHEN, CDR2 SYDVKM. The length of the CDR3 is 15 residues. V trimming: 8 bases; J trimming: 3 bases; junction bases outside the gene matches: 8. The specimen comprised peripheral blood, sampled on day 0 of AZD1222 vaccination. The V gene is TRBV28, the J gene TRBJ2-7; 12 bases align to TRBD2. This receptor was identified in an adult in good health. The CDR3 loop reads CASSLAGGRYYEQYF. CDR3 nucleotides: TGTGCCAGCTCTCTAGCGGGAGGGCGGTACTACGAGCAGTACTTC. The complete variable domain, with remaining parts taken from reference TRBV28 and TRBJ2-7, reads DVKVTQSSRYLVKRTGEKVFLECVQDMDHENMFWYRQDPGLGLRLIYFSYDVKMKEKGDIPEGYSVSREKKERFSLILESASTNQTSMYLCASSLAGGRYYEQYFGPGTRLTVT.